One T cell receptor (beta chain) is described in this entry. This sample was included in a study of control samples from healthy donors and cancer patients. Assay used: immunoSEQ multiplex PCR; TCRdb lists only in-frame clones, some missing. The data hold some 220,000 clones, with 85% to 95% observed a single time. Trimming removed 0 bases at V and 6 bases at J, with 15 bases between. The CDR3 is 15 amino acids. Per the germline V gene, CDR1 is SGHRS and CDR2 is YFSETQ. This TCR derives from a man aged 50-60 years in good health. The chain couples TRBV5-1 to TRBJ1-1; D may be TRBD1 (6 bases). Sequenced material: blood. CDR3: CASSLGQAPTSEAFF. The CDR3 nucleotides are TGCGCCAGCAGCTTGGGACAGGCCCCTACCTCTGAAGCTTTCTTT.